The following is a T cell receptor beta chain sequence with its context. The antigen is unknown. The sample comes from a study of cytomegalovirus exposure and HLA in healthy donors. CDR1 is MNHEY and CDR2 is SMNVEV in the germline V gene (reference sequence). The CDR3 length is 14 residues. V lost 3 bases and J lost 7, with 15 bases in between. Overall study results and limits: Reported results showed that the classifier diagnosed cytomegalovirus status with high specificity and sensitivity. Some TCR beta chains (approximately 180 of them) were listed as cytomegalovirus-associated.

The PCR made use of 60 Vbeta and 13 Jbeta primers. Method: immunoSEQ multiplex PCR; TCRdb's copy keeps in-frame clones and lacks some. The sample yields 84,000 or so clones, 62% seen once. V and J are TRBV27 and TRBJ1-1, with D maybe TRBD1 (6 bases). Sequenced sample: PBMCs. This sequence originates from a woman in her 30s in good health and CMV-seropositive. This CDR3 is CASSFVTGSGEAFF. CDR3 nucleotide sequence: TGTGCCAGCAGTTTCGTCACAGGGTCAGGTGAAGCTTTCTTT.